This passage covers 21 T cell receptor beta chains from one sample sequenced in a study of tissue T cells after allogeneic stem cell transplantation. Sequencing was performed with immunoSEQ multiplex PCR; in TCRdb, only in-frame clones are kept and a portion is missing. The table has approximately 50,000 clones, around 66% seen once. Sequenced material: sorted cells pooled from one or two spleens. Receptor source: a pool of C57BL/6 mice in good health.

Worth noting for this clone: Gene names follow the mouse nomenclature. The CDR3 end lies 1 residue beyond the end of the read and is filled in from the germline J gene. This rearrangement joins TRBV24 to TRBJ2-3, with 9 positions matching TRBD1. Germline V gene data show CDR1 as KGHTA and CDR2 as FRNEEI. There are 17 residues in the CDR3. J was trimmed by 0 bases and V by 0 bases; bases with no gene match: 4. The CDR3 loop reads CASSLYTQGASAETLYF. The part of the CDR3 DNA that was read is TGTGCCAGCAGTCTGTATACACAGGGGGCGAGTGCAGAAACGCTGTAT.

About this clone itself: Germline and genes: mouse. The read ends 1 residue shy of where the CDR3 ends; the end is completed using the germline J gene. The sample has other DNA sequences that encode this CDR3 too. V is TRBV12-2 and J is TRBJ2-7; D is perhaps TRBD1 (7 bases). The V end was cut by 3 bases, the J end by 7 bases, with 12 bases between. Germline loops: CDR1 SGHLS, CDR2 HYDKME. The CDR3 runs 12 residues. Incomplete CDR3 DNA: TGTGCCAGCTCTTTAGGGGGCGGGGAACAGTAC. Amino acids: CASSLGGGEQY. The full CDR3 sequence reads CASSLGGGEQYF.

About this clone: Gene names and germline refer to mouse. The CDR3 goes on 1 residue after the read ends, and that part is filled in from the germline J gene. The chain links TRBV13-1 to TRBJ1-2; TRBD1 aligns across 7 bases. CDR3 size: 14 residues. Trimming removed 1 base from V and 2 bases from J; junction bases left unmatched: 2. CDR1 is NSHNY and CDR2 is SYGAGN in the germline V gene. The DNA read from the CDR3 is TGTGCCAGCAGTGATTTGGGACAGAACTCCGACTACACC. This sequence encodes CASSDLGQNSDYT. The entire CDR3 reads CASSDLGQNSDYTF.

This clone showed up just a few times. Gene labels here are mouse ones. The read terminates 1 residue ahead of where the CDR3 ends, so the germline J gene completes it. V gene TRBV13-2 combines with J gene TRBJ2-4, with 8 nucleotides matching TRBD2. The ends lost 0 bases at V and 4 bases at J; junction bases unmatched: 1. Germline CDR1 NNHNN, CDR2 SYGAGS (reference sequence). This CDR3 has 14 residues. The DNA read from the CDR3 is TGTGCCAGCGGTGATGCTGGGGGGAAAAACACCTTGTAC. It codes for CASGDAGGKNTLY. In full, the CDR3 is CASGDAGGKNTLYF.

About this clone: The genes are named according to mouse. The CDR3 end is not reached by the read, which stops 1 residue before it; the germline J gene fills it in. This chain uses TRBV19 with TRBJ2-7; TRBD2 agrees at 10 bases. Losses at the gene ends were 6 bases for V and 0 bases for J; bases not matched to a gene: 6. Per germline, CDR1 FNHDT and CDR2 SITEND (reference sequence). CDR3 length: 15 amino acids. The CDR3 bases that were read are TGTGCCAGCACCAAGACTGGGGGGAACTCCTATGAACAGTAC. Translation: CASTKTGGNSYEQY. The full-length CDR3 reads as CASTKTGGNSYEQYF. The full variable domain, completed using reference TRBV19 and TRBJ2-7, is GGIITQTPKFLIGQEGQKLTLKCQQNFNHDTMYWYRQDSGKGLRLIYYSITENDLQKGDLSEGYDASREKKSSFSLTVTSAQKNEMAVFLCASTKTGGNSYEQYFGPGTRLTVL.

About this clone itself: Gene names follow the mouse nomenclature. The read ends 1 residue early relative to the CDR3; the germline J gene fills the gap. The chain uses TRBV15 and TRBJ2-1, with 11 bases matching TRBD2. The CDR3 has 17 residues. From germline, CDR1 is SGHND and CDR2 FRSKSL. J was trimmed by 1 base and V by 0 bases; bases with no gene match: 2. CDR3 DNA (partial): TGTGCCAGCAGTTTAGCTACTGGGGGGGCGAACTATGCTGAGCAGTTC. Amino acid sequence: CASSLATGGANYAEQF. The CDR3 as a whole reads CASSLATGGANYAEQFF.

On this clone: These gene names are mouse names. CDR3 DNA, as far as it was read: TGTGCCAGCAGTCTCCGGACTGGCTATGAACAGTAC. Translated, it gives CASSLRTGYEQY. The complete CDR3 protein is CASSLRTGYEQYF. J is TRBJ2-7 and V is TRBV13-3, with 7 bases matching TRBD2. The read stops 1 residue short of the end of the CDR3; the missing end is completed from the germline J gene. The CDR3 extends over 13 amino acids. V was pared by 4 bases and J by 3 bases, with 4 bases of the junction left unmatched. The germline V gene has CDR1 NNHDY and CDR2 SYVADS.

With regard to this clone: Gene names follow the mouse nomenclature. CDR3 amino acids: CASSLDRNNSPLYF. Incomplete CDR3 DNA: TGTGCCAGCAGCCTGGACAGAAATAATTCGCCCCTCTAC. The chain is built from TRBV19 and TRBJ1-6; perhaps TRBD1 as D (6 bases). The sequenced fragment ends 1 residue before the CDR3 boundary, so the rest is inferred from the germline J gene. TRBJ1-6 is assigned to the ORF class and has an uncertain function. The germline V and J ends were trimmed by 5 bases and 5 bases, with 11 bases remaining between them. CDR1 FNHDT and CDR2 SITEND come from the germline V gene (reference sequence). CDR3 length equals 14 residues.

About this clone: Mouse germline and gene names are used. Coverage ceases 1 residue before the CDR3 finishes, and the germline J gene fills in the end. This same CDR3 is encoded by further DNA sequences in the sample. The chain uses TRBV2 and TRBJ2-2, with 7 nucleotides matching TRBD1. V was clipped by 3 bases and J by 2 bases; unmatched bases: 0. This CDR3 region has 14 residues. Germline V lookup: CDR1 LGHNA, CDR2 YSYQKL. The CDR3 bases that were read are TGTGCCAGCAGCCAGGGACAGAACACCGGGCAGCTCTAC. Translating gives CASSQGQNTGQLY. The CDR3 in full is CASSQGQNTGQLYF. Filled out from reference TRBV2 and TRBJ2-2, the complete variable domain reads DPKIIQKPKYLVAVTGSEKILICEQYLGHNAMYWYRQSAKKPLEFMFSYSYQKLMDNQTASSRFQPQSSKKNHLDLQITALKPDDSATYFCASSQGQNTGQLYFGEGSKLTVL.

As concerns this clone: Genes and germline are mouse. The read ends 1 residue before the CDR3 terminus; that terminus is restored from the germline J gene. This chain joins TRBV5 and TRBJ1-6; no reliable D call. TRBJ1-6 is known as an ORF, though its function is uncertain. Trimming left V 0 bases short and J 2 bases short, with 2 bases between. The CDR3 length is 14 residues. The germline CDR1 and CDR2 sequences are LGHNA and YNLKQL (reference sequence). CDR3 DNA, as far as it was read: TGTGCCAGCAGCCAAGACACCTATAATTCGCCCCTCTAC. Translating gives CASSQDTYNSPLY. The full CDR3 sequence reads CASSQDTYNSPLYF.

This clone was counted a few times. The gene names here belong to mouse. The CDR3 region is CASTGNERLFF. Incomplete CDR3 DNA: TGTGCCTCGACAGGGAACGAAAGATTATTT. The chain employs TRBV31 and TRBJ1-4; 7 positions match TRBD1. The CDR3 end falls 1 residue outside the read, so it is completed with the germline J gene. CDR3 length: 11 amino acids. After removal of 7 bases from V and 5 bases from J, the junction contained 1 base not matched to a gene. Germline CDR1 reads GKSSPN; CDR2 reads SITVG. Based on the CDR3 plus reference TRBV31 and TRBJ1-4, the full variable domain is AQTIHQWPVAEIKAVGSPLSLGCTIKGKSSPNLYWYWQATGGTLQQLFYSITVGQVESVVQLNLSASRPKDDQFILSTEKLLLSHSGFYLCASTGNERLFFGHGTKLSVL.

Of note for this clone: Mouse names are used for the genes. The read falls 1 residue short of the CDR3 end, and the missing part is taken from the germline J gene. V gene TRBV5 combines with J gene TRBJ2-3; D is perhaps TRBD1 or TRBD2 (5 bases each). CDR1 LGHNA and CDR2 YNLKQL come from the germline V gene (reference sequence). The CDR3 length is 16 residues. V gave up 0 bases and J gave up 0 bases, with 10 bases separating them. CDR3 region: CASSQETGDSAETLYF. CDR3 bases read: TGTGCCAGCAGCCAAGAAACGGGGGATAGTGCAGAAACGCTGTAT.

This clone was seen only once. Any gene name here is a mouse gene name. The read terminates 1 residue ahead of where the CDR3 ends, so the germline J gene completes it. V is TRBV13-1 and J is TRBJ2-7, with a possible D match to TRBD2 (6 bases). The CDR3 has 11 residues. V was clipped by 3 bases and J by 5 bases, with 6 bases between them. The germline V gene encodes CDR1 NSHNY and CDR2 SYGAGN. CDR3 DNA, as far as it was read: TGTGCCAGCAGTGGGGGGGATGAACAGTAC. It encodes CASSGGDEQY. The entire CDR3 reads CASSGGDEQYF.

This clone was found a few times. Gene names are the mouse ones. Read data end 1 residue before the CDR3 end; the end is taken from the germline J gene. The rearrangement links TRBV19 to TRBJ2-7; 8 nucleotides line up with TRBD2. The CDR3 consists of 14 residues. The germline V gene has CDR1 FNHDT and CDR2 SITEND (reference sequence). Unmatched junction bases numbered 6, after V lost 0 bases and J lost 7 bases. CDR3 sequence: CASSIGLGGREQYF. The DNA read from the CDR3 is TGTGCCAGCAGTATAGGGCTGGGGGGAAGAGAACAGTAC.

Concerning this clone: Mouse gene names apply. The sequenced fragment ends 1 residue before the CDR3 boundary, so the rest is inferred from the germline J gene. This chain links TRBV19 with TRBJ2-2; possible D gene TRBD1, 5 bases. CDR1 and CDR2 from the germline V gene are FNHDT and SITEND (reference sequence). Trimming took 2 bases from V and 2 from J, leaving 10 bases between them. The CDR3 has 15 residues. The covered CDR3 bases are TGTGCCAGCAGTATGCCGCCAGGGAACACCGGGCAGCTCTAC. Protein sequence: CASSMPPGNTGQLY. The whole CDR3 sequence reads CASSMPPGNTGQLYF.

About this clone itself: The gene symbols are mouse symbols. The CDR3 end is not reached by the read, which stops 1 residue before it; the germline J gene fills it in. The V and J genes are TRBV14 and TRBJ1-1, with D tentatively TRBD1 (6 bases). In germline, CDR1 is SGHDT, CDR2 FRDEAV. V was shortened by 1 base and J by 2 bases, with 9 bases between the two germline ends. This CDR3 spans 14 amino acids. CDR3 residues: CASSFGQFNTEVFF. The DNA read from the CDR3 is TGTGCCAGCAGTTTCGGACAGTTCAACACAGAAGTCTTC.

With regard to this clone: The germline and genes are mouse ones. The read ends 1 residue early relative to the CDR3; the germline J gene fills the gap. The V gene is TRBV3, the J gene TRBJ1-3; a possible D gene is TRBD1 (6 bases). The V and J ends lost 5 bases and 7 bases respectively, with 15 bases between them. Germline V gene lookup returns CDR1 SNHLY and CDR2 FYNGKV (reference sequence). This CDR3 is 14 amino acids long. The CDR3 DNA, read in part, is TGTGCCAGCAGCCCGGGACACCTCCTCAATACGCTCTAT. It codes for CASSPGHLLNTLY. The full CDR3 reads CASSPGHLLNTLYF.

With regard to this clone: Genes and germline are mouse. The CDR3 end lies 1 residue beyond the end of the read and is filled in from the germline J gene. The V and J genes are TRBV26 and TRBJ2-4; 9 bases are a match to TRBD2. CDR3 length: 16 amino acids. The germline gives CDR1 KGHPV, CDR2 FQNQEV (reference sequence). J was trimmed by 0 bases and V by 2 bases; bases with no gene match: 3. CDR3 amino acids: CASSLGDWASQNTLYF. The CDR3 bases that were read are TGTGCCAGCAGTCTGGGGGACTGGGCTAGTCAAAACACCTTGTAC.

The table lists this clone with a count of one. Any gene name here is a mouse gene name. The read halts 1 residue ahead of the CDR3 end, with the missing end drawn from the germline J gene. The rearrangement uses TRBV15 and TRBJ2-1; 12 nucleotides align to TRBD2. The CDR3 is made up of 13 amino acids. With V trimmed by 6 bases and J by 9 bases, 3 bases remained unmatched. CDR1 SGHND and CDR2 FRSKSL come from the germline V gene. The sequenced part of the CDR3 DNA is TGTGCCAGCAGACCGGGACTGGGGGGTGAGCAGTTC. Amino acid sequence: CASRPGLGGEQF. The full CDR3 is CASRPGLGGEQFF.

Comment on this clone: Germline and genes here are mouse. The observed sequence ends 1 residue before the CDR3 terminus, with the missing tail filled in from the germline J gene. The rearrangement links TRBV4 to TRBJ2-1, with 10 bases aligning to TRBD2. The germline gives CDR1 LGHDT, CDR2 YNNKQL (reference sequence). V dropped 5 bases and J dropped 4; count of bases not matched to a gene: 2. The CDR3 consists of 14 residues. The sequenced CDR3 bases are TGTGCCAGCAGCGTACTGGGGGGGTATGCTGAGCAGTTC. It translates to CASSVLGGYAEQF. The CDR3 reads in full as CASSVLGGYAEQFF.

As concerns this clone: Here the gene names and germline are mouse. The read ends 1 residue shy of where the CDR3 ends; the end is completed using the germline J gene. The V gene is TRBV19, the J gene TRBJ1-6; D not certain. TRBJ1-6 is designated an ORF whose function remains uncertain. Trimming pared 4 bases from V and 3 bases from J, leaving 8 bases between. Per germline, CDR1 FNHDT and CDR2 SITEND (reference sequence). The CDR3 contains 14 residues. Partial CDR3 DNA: TGTGCCAGCAGTCGCGACAACTATAATTCGCCCCTCTAC. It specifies CASSRDNYNSPLY. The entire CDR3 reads CASSRDNYNSPLYF.